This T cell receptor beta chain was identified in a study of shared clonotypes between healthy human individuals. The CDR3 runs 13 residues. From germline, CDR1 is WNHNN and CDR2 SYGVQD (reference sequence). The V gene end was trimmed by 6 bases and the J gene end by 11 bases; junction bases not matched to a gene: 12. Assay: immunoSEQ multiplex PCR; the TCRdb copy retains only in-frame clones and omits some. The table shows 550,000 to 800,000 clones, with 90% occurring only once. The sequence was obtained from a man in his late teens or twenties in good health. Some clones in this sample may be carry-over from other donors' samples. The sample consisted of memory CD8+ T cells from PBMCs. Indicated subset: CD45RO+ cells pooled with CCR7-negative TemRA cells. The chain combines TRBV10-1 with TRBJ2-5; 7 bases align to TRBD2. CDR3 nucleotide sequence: TGCGCCAGCAGCAAGGCTAGCGGTGGAGAGCAGTACTTC. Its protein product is CASSKASGGEQYF.